The entry below describes one T cell receptor (beta chain). As handled by the study authors: Estimation of nucleated cell counts was performed using reference gene primer amplification. TCRdb's copy holds only in-frame clones and misses some; the assay was immunoSEQ multiplex PCR. V, J and clone size are taken as reported in that table, and D and trimming were inferred from the DNA itself. The table records more than 200,000 clones, around four fifths of them present only once. The sample belongs to a study of blood T cell repertoires in COVID-19. The CDR3 spans 15 residues. V lost 1 base, J lost 8 bases, and 15 bases lay in between. Germline lookup yields CDR1 LGHDT and CDR2 YNNKEL (reference sequence).

Sequencing input: peripheral blood. This receptor was identified in a man between 60 and 75 years old with acute or convalescent COVID-19. This rearrangement joins TRBV3-1 (or the pseudogene TRBV3-2) to TRBJ1-3; D gene ambiguous. This chain's CDR3 is CASSQVRTVPDTIYF. The CDR3 DNA follows: TGTGCCAGCAGCCAAGTTCGCACGGTGCCGGACACCATATATTTT.